This passage covers 16 T cell receptor beta chains from one sample sequenced in a study of blood T cells in healthy people across ages (dated by TCRdb to 2014 to 2015). Preparation of the library involved 5' RACE. TCRdb lists the instrument as Illumina HiSeq 2500. A second roughly 6 to 11 cycle PCR used a sample-barcoded 5' primer and a J-beta primer mix. Starting from the raw public reads, TCRdb applied fastp trimming at Q25, assembled clones with MiXCR and retained in-frame beta chains. Identical CDR3 protein sequences are pooled into one entry, listed with their most common genes and DNA. Across this sample there are 750,000 or so distinct CDR3 sequences, with 20% to 30% seen only once. The ten largest make up 9.4% of the sample. The sample was also reused in another study, on T cells of mothers and their children.

Material for sequencing was blood. All receptors come from a boy between 5 and 17 years old in good health.

This chain connects TRBV15 to TRBJ2-7, with a possible D match to TRBD1 (6 bases). Germline loops: CDR1 LNHNV, CDR2 YYDKDF (reference sequence). There are 14 residues in the CDR3. Trimming left V 2 bases short and J 2 bases short, with 10 bases between. CDR3 loop: CATSRSTGTYEQYF. CDR3 coding DNA: TGTGCCACCAGCAGATCCACAGGGACCTACGAGCAGTACTTC.

This chain joins TRBV20-1 and TRBJ2-5; weak D call: TRBD1 (6 bases). Germline V lookup: CDR1 DFQATT, CDR2 SNEGSKA (reference sequence). V lost 0 bases to trimming and J lost 5 bases, with 16 bases between them. CDR3 length equals 15 residues. CDR3 nucleotide sequence: TGCAGTGCTAGAGATCCCCGGACAGCAGGGGAGACCCAGTACTTC. Its protein product is CSARDPRTAGETQYF.

This clonotype was counted only a few times. The chain is built from TRBV6-1 and TRBJ1-4; perhaps TRBD1 as D (5 bases). Germline V gene sequence: CDR1 MNHNS, CDR2 SASEGT. V lost 5 bases, J lost 1 base, and 20 bases lay in between. CDR3 length: 18 residues. The CDR3 DNA reads as TGTGCCAGCAGTCCCAAAGGTGGGGCCGGAGGAACTAATGAAAAACTGTTTTTT. It yields the protein CASSPKGGAGGTNEKLFF.

J is TRBJ2-3 and V is TRBV24-1, with D perhaps TRBD1 (6 bases). The V gene lost 7 bases and the J gene lost 4 bases, with 23 bases spanning the gap. The CDR3 runs 17 residues. Germline lookup yields CDR1 KGHDR and CDR2 SFDVKD. The CDR3 loop reads CATSPAPQGRGPDTQYF. The CDR3 DNA reads TGTGCCACCAGCCCTGCCCCACAGGGACGGGGCCCAGATACGCAGTATTTT.

In its sample, this clonotype was seen a few times. V is TRBV13 and J is TRBJ2-7; D possibly corresponds to TRBD1 (6 bases). This CDR3 has 16 amino acids. The germline CDR1 and CDR2 sequences are PRHDT and FYEKMQ (reference sequence). V lost 6 bases to trimming and J lost 4 bases, with 22 bases between them. The CDR3 reads CASRTTGTPAVYEQYF. The CDR3 DNA is TGTGCCAGCAGAACTACCGGGACACCGGCCGTATACGAGCAGTACTTC. Variable domain in full (rest from reference TRBV13 and TRBJ2-7): AAGVIQSPRHLIKEKRETATLKCYPIPRHDTVYWYQQGPGQDPQFLISFYEKMQSDKGSIPDRFSAQQFSDYHSELNMSSLELGDSALYFCASRTTGTPAVYEQYFGPGTRLTVT.

The chain employs TRBV12-3 or TRBV12-4 and TRBJ2-1; D perhaps matches TRBD2 (6 bases). The J call is in doubt because the DNA end fits TRBJ2-5 better. The CDR3 runs 14 residues. CDR3: CASSDWRGGGTQYF. In DNA form, the CDR3 reads TGTGCCAGCAGCGACTGGAGGGGTGGTGGGACCCAGTACTTC.

V usage is TRBV19 and J usage is TRBJ1-1; 9 nucleotides match TRBD1. With V trimmed by 5 bases and J by 6 bases, 10 bases remained unmatched. The CDR3 runs to 15 residues. The germline CDR1 and CDR2 sequences are LNHDA and SQIVND (reference sequence). As DNA, the CDR3 is TGTGCCAGTAGTGTACAGGGGGCAACCTTCCCTGAAGCTTTCTTT. This encodes CASSVQGATFPEAFF.

The CDR3 DNA reads as TGTGCCAGCAGCTTCAGCTTCGCGAACACCGGGGAGCTGTTTTTT. Protein product: CASSFSFANTGELFF. The V gene is TRBV7-2, the J gene TRBJ2-2, with D hard to call. CDR1 is SGHTA and CDR2 is FQGNSA in the germline V gene. The CDR3 totals 15 residues. V was cut by 3 bases and J by 0 bases, with 8 bases left in between.

V and J are TRBV7-8 and TRBJ2-7; D call uncertain. V gave up 5 bases and J gave up 5 bases, with 16 bases separating them. CDR1 is SGHVS and CDR2 is FQNEAQ in the germline V gene. The CDR3 spans 14 residues. As DNA, the CDR3 is TGTGCCAGCAGCACCGAAGTCGGTCCCAACGAGCAGTACTTC. Translation gives CASSTEVGPNEQYF.

The chain carries TRBV7-9 and TRBJ1-2; D gene unclear. The V end was cut by 5 bases, the J end by 2 bases, with 12 bases between. This CDR3 contains 14 residues. Germline V gene lookup returns CDR1 SEHNR and CDR2 FQNEAQ (reference sequence). Written as DNA, the CDR3 is TGTGCCAGCAGCCCGTCCGAGCCAAACTATGGCTACACCTTC. Translation: CASSPSEPNYGYTF.

The CDR3 sequence is CASSVEPSSNQPQHF. The CDR3 nucleotides are TGTGCCAGCAGCGTAGAGCCCTCTTCTAATCAGCCCCAGCATTTT. V usage is TRBV9 and J usage is TRBJ1-5; D is uncertain. Germline V lookup: CDR1 SGDLS, CDR2 YYNGEE. V was shortened by 0 bases and J by 4 bases, with 11 bases between the two germline ends. The CDR3 covers 15 residues. The full variable domain, completed using reference TRBV9 and TRBJ1-5, is DSGVTQTPKHLITATGQRVTLRCSPRSGDLSVYWYQQSLDQGLQFLIQYYNGEERAKGNILERFSAQQFPDLHSELNLSSLELGDSALYFCASSVEPSSNQPQHFGDGTRLSIL.

This rearrangement joins TRBV4-3 to TRBJ2-3; a possible D gene is TRBD1 (6 bases). V gave up 3 bases and J gave up 9 bases, with 22 bases separating them. Germline CDR1 is LGHNA and CDR2 is YSLEER. The CDR3 consists of 16 residues. This chain's CDR3 is CASSQGRQDLFKTQYF. Here the CDR3 DNA reads TGCGCCAGCAGCCAGGGCAGACAGGACCTTTTTAAAACGCAGTATTTT.

The chain combines TRBV4-1 with TRBJ2-7, with D perhaps matching TRBD1 (6 bases). CDR3 length: 16 amino acids. Per the germline V gene, CDR1 is MGHRA and CDR2 is YSYEKL. Trimming removed 4 bases at V and 5 bases at J, with 21 bases between. As DNA, the CDR3 is TGCGCCAGCAGCCTATACACTCCTAGTCCAGGGGACGAGCAGTACTTC. It specifies CASSLYTPSPGDEQYF.

This clonotype was picked up a small number of times. The chain recombines TRBV5-1 with TRBJ1-2; D remains ambiguous. The CDR3 covers 16 residues. Germline values: CDR1 SGHRS, CDR2 YFSETQ. The ends were cut back, 2 bases at V and 3 bases at J, with 17 bases in the middle. In DNA, the CDR3 is TGCGCCAGCAGCTTCCCGGAGGAAGGACCGTACTATGGCTACACCTTC. Translating it yields CASSFPEEGPYYGYTF.

The CDR3 reads CASSSGFTVGDGNEQFF. DNA for the CDR3: TGTGCCAGCAGTTCTGGTTTCACTGTCGGAGATGGGAATGAGCAGTTCTTC. The chain has TRBV2 and TRBJ2-5; no definite D call. The assigned J gene may be wrong: the sequence end matches TRBJ2-1 better. Looked up from germline, CDR1 is SNHLY and CDR2 is FYNNEI. CDR3 length: 17 residues.

This chain joins TRBV29-1 and TRBJ1-1, with 8 bases fitting TRBD1. The CDR3 consists of 16 residues. Unmatched junction bases numbered 6, after V lost 0 bases and J lost 0 bases. Germline CDR1 SQVTM, CDR2 ANQGSEA. In nucleotides, the CDR3 is TGCAGCGTTGAAGATCCGGACAGGGCAATGAACACTGAAGCTTTCTTT. This translates into CSVEDPDRAMNTEAFF.